The T cell receptor (beta chain) described here comes from a study of regulatory T cells in long-lasting Graves disease (dated by TCRdb to the early 2020s). About the study as a whole: Persistent Graves' disease was defined as antithyroid drug treatment for over 5 years with persistently positive TSH receptor autoantibodies. This study used TCR sequencing and RNA sequencing of peripheral blood to compare persistent Graves' disease patients against newly diagnosed Graves' disease patients. The study was registered as a clinical trial and conducted in China. A total of around 35 samples underwent TCR sequencing, from roughly 13 patients with persistent Graves' disease and approximately 20 patients with newly diagnosed Graves' disease. Persistent Graves' disease patients in the clinical cohort had taken antithyroid drugs for approximately 10 years on average.

Interpreted using the paper, the time point label stands for: persistent/refractory GD, antithyroid drugs over 5 years with positive TRAb. For both TCR sequencing and RNA sequencing, RNA was extracted from PBMCs in TRIzol. The diagnosis of Graves' disease was made according to American Thyroid Association guidelines. Recruitment of patients was carried out at an endocrinology department in Xi'an, China. Each patient gave approximately 9.7 milliliters of peripheral blood, collected in an EDTA anticoagulant tube. Ficoll Paque Plus density gradient separation was used to isolate PBMCs, and no further T cell sorting was done. An Agilent 2100 Bioanalyzer and agarose gel were used to assess RNA quality, and a NanoDrop 2000 was used to measure RNA concentration. Study-level results and caveats: Persistent Graves' disease patients showed lower TCR Shannon entropy and fewer highly expanded clones than newly diagnosed patients, suggesting clonal expansion. Only the TCR beta chain was sequenced and analyzed. Persistent patients shared more public clonotypes among themselves (around 2,500) than newly diagnosed patients did (nearly 1,000). Preferential use of TRBV28, TRBJ1-2 and TRBJ2-5 was observed in persistent disease, whereas TRBV20-1 and TRBJ2-1 were favored in newly diagnosed disease. The authors noted that the small sample size was a limitation that may lower accuracy. Only peripheral blood was studied, because thyroid tissue, the primary lesion, was inaccessible.

This clonotype was found many times. Its antigen is currently not known. There are no base qualities to consult, and no much larger clone falls within one base. The germline V gene sets CDR1 to MDHEN and CDR2 to SYDVKM. The CDR3 covers 15 residues, taking in both the cysteine and the phenylalanine. The read is trimmed to its CDR3 DNA, 45 bases read in frame from base 1. V has 2 bases trimmed and J has 3 bases trimmed; junction bases matching no gene number 2. Libraries were prepared through multiplex PCR. Data came from an Illumina HiSeq 4000. iRepertoire HTBI primers and Arm-PCR amplification of CDR3 regions were used to construct TCR beta libraries. Before sequencing, the PCR products went through gel purification. Per the authors' processing: Gene usage analysis of CDR3 amino acid clonotypes used the approximately 62 TRBV and approximately 13 TRBJ segments found across samples. COPE and FqMerger were used to merge the filtered high-quality paired reads into contigs. Contigs were aligned with BLAST to IMGT TRBV, TRBD and TRBJ reference genes, and CDR3 was defined per IMGT. Any clonotype with a frequency above 0.1% was classified as a highly expanded clone. Shannon entropy was used to measure repertoire diversity, and the Gini coefficient was used to measure V-J evenness. A clonotype was considered public if more than one individual shared it. TCRdb cleaned the public reads at Q25 with fastp, built clones with MiXCR and kept in-frame beta chains. For every CDR3 protein sequence, its rows merge into one entry that carries the most common genes and DNA. Clone size and V and J calls follow TCRdb, not the original study. This sample gives about 310,000 distinct CDR3 sequences in total; approximately 20% of them show up just once. The top ten hold roughly 50% of the sample.

The sample in question was peripheral blood mononuclear cells (PBMCs), obtained when the disease was refractory, from a patient treated with antithyroid drugs. The TCR was taken from a female donor with Graves disease. The V and J genes are TRBV28 and TRBJ2-5, with 11 bases matching TRBD2. The CDR3 region has the sequence CASSLQGLAEETQYF. Read as DNA, the sequence is TGTGCCAGCAGTTTACAGGGACTAGCGGAAGAGACCCAGTACTTC.